This T cell receptor (beta chain) was found in a study of blood T cell repertoires in COVID-19. Whole-study context: Sites across the United States, Italy and Spain contributed samples from acute and convalescent COVID-19. T cells, B-cell-depleted T cells, or PBMCs provided the cDNA or gDNA that served as material.

The J segment lost 4 bases and the V segment lost 4 bases, leaving 9 bases of the junction unmatched. Germline V CDR1 and CDR2: LGHDT, YNNKEL (reference sequence). The CDR3 totals 16 residues. Authors' methods: Estimation of nucleated cell counts was performed using reference gene primer amplification. The method was immunoSEQ multiplex PCR; TCRdb's version includes in-frame clones alone and lacks a portion of them. From that table come the V and J calls and clone size; the DNA was used to work out D and trimming. The sample has 150,000 or so clones, approximately 78% seen once. This sequence joins TRBV3-1 (or the pseudogene TRBV3-2) and TRBJ2-7, with 11 bases aligning to TRBD2. The clonotype was recovered from a man older than 75 with acute or convalescent COVID-19. Source material: peripheral blood. The CDR3 sequence is CASSLPSGGPQYEQYV. The DNA of the CDR3 is TGTGCCAGCAGCCTCCCTAGCGGGGGGCCTCAATACGAGCAGTACGTC.